This T cell receptor (beta chain) stems from a study of shared clonotypes between healthy human individuals. There are 12 residues in the CDR3. V lost 2 bases and J 7 bases, leaving 9 bases between the germline ends. The germline V gene has CDR1 SGHTS and CDR2 YDEGEE. Only in-frame clones appear in the TCRdb table, and some are missing; sequencing was by immunoSEQ multiplex PCR. The table includes about 1.1 million clones, roughly 80% detected once. This clone has just a few counts. The sequenced sample was memory CD4+ T cells from PBMCs. Subset here: CD45RA-negative fraction. The sequence derives from a young man in good health. Some clones in this sample may be carry-over from other donors' samples. The rearrangement uses TRBV5-8 and TRBJ2-5, with no clear D. Here the CDR3 reads CASSFGVGTQYF. CDR3 DNA sequence: TGTGCCAGCAGCTTCGGTGTTGGGACCCAGTACTTC.